A single sample is the source of the 3 T cell receptor beta chains below, sequenced in a study of T-cell reconstitution after alpha-beta-depleted transplantation in children. This sample's TCRbeta library carried unique molecular identifier barcodes. Each CDR3 protein is one row after TCRdb ran MiXCR on the PCR reads. The sample holds approximately 400,000 distinct CDR3 sequences; around 9.9% are singletons and the top ten take 4.5% to 7%. Specimen: PBMCs from the stem cell graft donor, collected from the stem cell graft. Receptor source: a human donor who donated a stem cell graft to a child with acute myeloid leukemia.

J is TRBJ1-1 and V is TRBV10-3, with D possibly TRBD1 on 5 matching bases. V dropped 7 bases and J dropped 0 bases, with 12 bases sitting between them. CDR1 is ENHRY and CDR2 is SYGVKD in the germline V gene. The CDR3 has 14 amino acids. DNA of the CDR3: TGTGCCATCACCCGGGGGGGGTTGAACACTGAAGCTTTCTTT. Translation: CAITRGGLNTEAFF.

This clonotype was seen a few times. This sequence joins TRBV20-1 and TRBJ2-1; possible D gene TRBD2, 6 bases. V dropped 0 bases and J dropped 3 bases, with 12 bases sitting between them. CDR1 and CDR2 (germline): DFQATT, SNEGSKA (reference sequence). The CDR3 is made up of 15 amino acids. The CDR3 protein is CSARDPRGNYNEQFF. CDR3 DNA: TGCAGTGCTAGAGATCCCCGGGGGAACTACAATGAGCAGTTCTTC.

The chain employs TRBV5-1 and TRBJ2-1, with 12 bases identical to TRBD2. CDR3 length: 13 amino acids. V dropped 2 bases and J dropped 15; count of bases not matched to a gene: 6. Per germline, CDR1 SGHRS and CDR2 YFSETQ. CDR3 sequence reads: CASSFGLAGRLFF. The CDR3 DNA reads as TGCGCCAGCAGCTTCGGACTAGCGGGGCGTTTGTTCTTC. Looking up the rest from reference TRBV5-1 and TRBJ2-1 gives the full variable domain: KAGVTQTPRYLIKTRGQQVTLSCSPISGHRSVSWYQQTPGQGLQFLFEYFSETQRNKGNFPGRFSGRQFSNSRSEMNVSTLELGDSALYLCASSFGLAGRLFFGPGTRLTVL.